Sequencing of this T cell receptor beta chain was carried out in a study of breast tumors, draining lymph nodes, adjacent tissues. Germline CDR1 reads MNHNS; CDR2 reads SASEGT. The CDR3 spans 13 residues. V lost 5 bases, J lost 7 bases, and 7 bases stayed unmatched. MiXCR, applied by TCRdb to the multiplex PCR reads, yields one record per CDR3 protein. Counted here are over 200,000 distinct CDR3 sequences, less than 40% occurring once; the ten biggest clones make up approximately 1.4%. Breast cancer patients provided tissue from their axillary draining lymph nodes. The sequencing sample was made of axillary lymph node tissue. This rearrangement joins TRBV6-1 to TRBJ2-5; 7 positions match TRBD1. The TCR originated in a female donor with breast cancer. Some clones in this sample may be carry-over from other donors' samples. The chain's CDR3 is CASSHRGWRTQYF. CDR3 DNA sequence: TGTGCCAGCAGTCACAGGGGTTGGCGGACCCAGTACTTC.